The rows below give T cell receptor beta chains drawn from one sample of a study of T cell clonotyping in hematopoietic cell transplantation. Using immunoSEQ multiplex PCR, the repertoire was profiled, and TCRdb retains in-frame clones only, with some absent. Altogether around 16,000 clones are present, just over 90% being singletons, with the ten largest covering 1.8%. The sequencing used peripheral blood mononuclear cells, collected before stem cell transplant. These receptor sequences come from a man between 18 and 29 years old with biphenotypic leukemia. Some clones in this sample may be carry-over from other donors' samples. The CDR3 runs from the conserved cysteine through the conserved F or W. A D gene is named only where the DNA matches it firmly. The size field is filled for only some rows; it gives once, few, many or a size class.

v_call: TRBV7-7; j_call: TRBJ2-2; d_call: .; cdr3_length: 13; clone_size: .; cdr3_aa: CASSLDVTGELFF; cdr3_nt: TGTGCCAGCAGCTTAGACGTCACCGGGGAGCTGTTTTTT
v_call: TRBV6-4; j_call: TRBJ2-5; d_call: .; cdr3_length: 13; clone_size: .; cdr3_aa: CASSEKAEETQYF; cdr3_nt: TGTGCCAGCAGTGAAAAGGCGGAGGAGACCCAGTACTTC
v_call: TRBV4-3; j_call: TRBJ1-1; d_call: .; cdr3_length: 17; clone_size: .; cdr3_aa: CASSQDLAYSENTEAFF; cdr3_nt: TGCGCCAGCAGCCAAGATTTAGCGTACAGCGAGAACACTGAAGCTTTCTTT
v_call: TRBV5-6; j_call: TRBJ1-1; d_call: .; cdr3_length: 13; clone_size: .; cdr3_aa: CASSLGQGPRSFF; cdr3_nt: TGTGCCAGCAGCTTGGGGCAGGGGCCCCGGTCTTTCTTT
v_call: TRBV7-9; j_call: TRBJ2-7; d_call: .; cdr3_length: 14; clone_size: once; cdr3_aa: CASSFSGGFGEQYF; cdr3_nt: TGTGCCAGCAGCTTCTCGGGGGGCTTCGGGGAGCAGTACTTC
v_call: TRBV4-1; j_call: TRBJ2-3; d_call: .; cdr3_length: 14; clone_size: .; cdr3_aa: CASSPRWGTDTQYF; cdr3_nt: TGCGCCAGCAGTCCAAGATGGGGAACAGATACGCAGTATTTT
v_call: TRBV30; j_call: TRBJ1-1; d_call: .; cdr3_length: 13; clone_size: .; cdr3_aa: CAWSRGEGTEAFF; cdr3_nt: TGTGCCTGGAGTCGAGGGGAGGGGACTGAAGCTTTCTTT
v_call: TRBV25-1; j_call: TRBJ1-5; d_call: .; cdr3_length: 15; clone_size: .; cdr3_aa: CASSEGHYSNQPQHF; cdr3_nt: TGTGCCAGCAGTGAGGGACACTATAGCAATCAGCCCCAGCATTTT
v_call: TRBV2; j_call: TRBJ1-6; d_call: .; cdr3_length: 15; clone_size: once; cdr3_aa: CASSRIGGFNSPLHF; cdr3_nt: TGTGCCAGCAGCCGAATTGGAGGATTTAATTCACCCCTCCACTTT
v_call: TRBV2; j_call: TRBJ1-2; d_call: TRBD1; cdr3_length: 14; clone_size: .; cdr3_aa: CASSTGQGNYGYTF; cdr3_nt: TGTGCCAGCAGTACCGGACAGGGCAACTATGGCTACACCTTC
v_call: TRBV6-4; j_call: TRBJ2-3; d_call: .; cdr3_length: 15; clone_size: .; cdr3_aa: CASSLGEASTDTQYF; cdr3_nt: TGTGCCAGCAGTCTTGGGGAGGCTAGCACAGATACGCAGTATTTT
v_call: TRBV25-1; j_call: TRBJ2-1; d_call: TRBD2; cdr3_length: 14; clone_size: .; cdr3_aa: CATGRGDDYNEQFF; cdr3_nt: TGTGCCACCGGGCGGGGGGACGACTACAATGAGCAGTTCTTC
v_call: TRBV6-6; j_call: TRBJ2-5; d_call: TRBD1; cdr3_length: 15; clone_size: .; cdr3_aa: CASSRIGTGAETQYF; cdr3_nt: TGTGCCAGCAGTCGAATCGGGACAGGGGCAGAGACCCAGTACTTC
v_call: TRBV27; j_call: TRBJ1-2; d_call: .; cdr3_length: 15; clone_size: .; cdr3_aa: CASSVGWGAAFGYTF; cdr3_nt: TGTGCCAGCAGTGTTGGGTGGGGGGCCGCATTCGGCTACACCTTC
v_call: TRBV7-9; j_call: TRBJ1-1; d_call: .; cdr3_length: 14; clone_size: once; cdr3_aa: CASTRGGVNTEAFF; cdr3_nt: TGTGCCAGCACCCGAGGTGGGGTGAACACTGAAGCTTTCTTT
v_call: TRBV14; j_call: TRBJ2-2; d_call: .; cdr3_length: 14; clone_size: .; cdr3_aa: CASSQDPSAGELFF; cdr3_nt: TGTGCCAGCAGCCAAGATCCCAGTGCCGGGGAGCTGTTTTTT
v_call: TRBV4-3; j_call: TRBJ2-2; d_call: .; cdr3_length: 14; clone_size: once; cdr3_aa: CASSPRGITGELFF; cdr3_nt: TGCGCCAGCAGCCCTAGGGGGATCACCGGGGAGCTGTTTTTT
v_call: TRBV19; j_call: TRBJ1-6; d_call: .; cdr3_length: 14; clone_size: few; cdr3_aa: CASSRATTSSPLHF; cdr3_nt: TGTGCCAGTAGCAGGGCCACGACGAGTTCACCCCTCCACTTT
v_call: TRBV5-1; j_call: TRBJ1-6; d_call: .; cdr3_length: 16; clone_size: .; cdr3_aa: CASSLVSGPGNSPLHF; cdr3_nt: TGCGCCAGCAGCTTGGTCTCGGGCCCGGGAAATTCACCCCTCCACTTT
v_call: TRBV4-1; j_call: TRBJ2-3; d_call: TRBD1; cdr3_length: 16; clone_size: few; cdr3_aa: CASSQVWDRDADTQYF; cdr3_nt: TGCGCCAGCAGCCAAGTTTGGGACAGGGATGCAGATACGCAGTATTTT
v_call: TRBV30; j_call: TRBJ1-2; d_call: .; cdr3_length: 13; clone_size: .; cdr3_aa: CAWSVLTLLSYTF; cdr3_nt: TGTGCCTGGAGTGTCCTGACCCTTCTGAGCTACACCTTC
v_call: TRBV7-9; j_call: TRBJ2-5; d_call: TRBD2; cdr3_length: 18; clone_size: .; cdr3_aa: CASSLPSGTSGGGETQYF; cdr3_nt: TGTGCCAGCAGCCTCCCTTCCGGGACTAGCGGGGGGGGAGAGACCCAGTACTTC
v_call: TRBV28; j_call: TRBJ1-1; d_call: TRBD1; cdr3_length: 13; clone_size: .; cdr3_aa: CASSLWGGGQAFF; cdr3_nt: TGTGCCAGCAGTTTATGGGGAGGGGGCCAAGCTTTCTTT
v_call: TRBV6-5; j_call: TRBJ2-2; d_call: .; cdr3_length: 15; clone_size: few; cdr3_aa: CASSYSNRGTGELFF; cdr3_nt: TGTGCCAGCAGTTACTCGAATAGGGGGACCGGGGAGCTGTTTTTT
v_call: TRBV6-5; j_call: TRBJ1-3; d_call: .; cdr3_length: 14; clone_size: .; cdr3_aa: CASSYTISGNTIYF; cdr3_nt: TGTGCCAGCAGTTACACTATATCTGGAAACACCATATATTTT
v_call: TRBV5-1; j_call: TRBJ2-5; d_call: TRBD1; cdr3_length: 14; clone_size: few; cdr3_aa: CASSSDRGGKTQYF; cdr3_nt: TGCGCCAGCAGCTCCGACAGGGGCGGGAAGACCCAGTACTTC
v_call: TRBV11-3; j_call: TRBJ2-7; d_call: .; cdr3_length: 13; clone_size: .; cdr3_aa: CASSRGLSYEQYF; cdr3_nt: TGTGCCAGCAGCCGCGGCCTATCCTACGAGCAGTACTTC
v_call: TRBV30; j_call: TRBJ1-1; d_call: TRBD1; cdr3_length: 14; clone_size: once; cdr3_aa: CAWSTGQGVAEAFF; cdr3_nt: TGTGCCTGGAGTACGGGACAGGGGGTCGCTGAAGCTTTCTTT
v_call: TRBV5-1; j_call: TRBJ1-1; d_call: .; cdr3_length: 14; clone_size: .; cdr3_aa: CASSLAGGGTEAFF; cdr3_nt: TGCGCCAGCAGCTTAGCCGGAGGAGGGACTGAAGCTTTCTTT
v_call: TRBV9; j_call: TRBJ1-2; d_call: .; cdr3_length: 14; clone_size: once; cdr3_aa: CASSVGFGGNGYTF; cdr3_nt: TGTGCCAGCAGCGTAGGGTTCGGAGGGAATGGCTACACCTTC
v_call: TRBV2; j_call: TRBJ1-5; d_call: .; cdr3_length: 14; clone_size: .; cdr3_aa: CASSVQGWDQPQHF; cdr3_nt: TGTGCCAGCAGTGTTCAGGGCTGGGATCAGCCCCAGCATTTT
v_call: TRBV4-1; j_call: TRBJ1-1; d_call: .; cdr3_length: 16; clone_size: once; cdr3_aa: CASSQVVDRLNTEAFF; cdr3_nt: TGCGCCAGCAGCCAAGTTGTTGACAGACTAAACACTGAAGCTTTCTTT
v_call: TRBV9; j_call: TRBJ1-1; d_call: .; cdr3_length: 13; clone_size: .; cdr3_aa: CASSVGRNTEAFF; cdr3_nt: TGTGCCAGCAGCGTTGGCAGGAACACTGAAGCTTTCTTT
v_call: TRBV19; j_call: TRBJ1-6; d_call: .; cdr3_length: 14; clone_size: .; cdr3_aa: CASRAETGNSPLHF; cdr3_nt: TGTGCCAGTAGAGCAGAGACTGGAAATTCACCCCTCCACTTT
v_call: TRBV19; j_call: TRBJ2-5; d_call: TRBD2; cdr3_length: 13; clone_size: .; cdr3_aa: CASSLAGDETQYF; cdr3_nt: TGTGCCAGTAGCCTAGCGGGGGATGAGACCCAGTACTTC
v_call: TRBV4-1; j_call: TRBJ2-2; d_call: .; cdr3_length: 14; clone_size: .; cdr3_aa: CASSRSGGTGELFF; cdr3_nt: TGCGCCAGCAGCCGATCAGGGGGGACCGGGGAGCTGTTTTTT
v_call: TRBV4-3; j_call: TRBJ2-7; d_call: TRBD2; cdr3_length: 18; clone_size: once; cdr3_aa: CASSHEPLGGASGYEQYF; cdr3_nt: TGCGCCAGCAGCCACGAGCCACTCGGCGGGGCTAGCGGCTACGAGCAGTACTTC
v_call: TRBV9; j_call: TRBJ1-2; d_call: .; cdr3_length: 14; clone_size: .; cdr3_aa: CASSVENLSNGYTF; cdr3_nt: TGTGCCAGCAGCGTAGAGAACCTCTCGAATGGCTACACCTTC
v_call: TRBV29-1; j_call: TRBJ2-7; d_call: .; cdr3_length: 12; clone_size: .; cdr3_aa: CSVARGSYEQYF; cdr3_nt: TGCAGCGTTGCTCGGGGTAGCTACGAGCAGTACTTC
v_call: TRBV29-1; j_call: TRBJ2-3; d_call: .; cdr3_length: 14; clone_size: .; cdr3_aa: CSVEETIGGWRQYF; cdr3_nt: TGCAGCGTTGAAGAAACGATCGGCGGCTGGAGGCAGTATTTT
v_call: TRBV25-1; j_call: TRBJ1-5; d_call: .; cdr3_length: 14; clone_size: .; cdr3_aa: CASSEWLGNQPQHF; cdr3_nt: TGTGCCAGCAGTGAGTGGCTGGGCAATCAGCCCCAGCATTTT
v_call: TRBV27; j_call: TRBJ1-2; d_call: .; cdr3_length: 15; clone_size: .; cdr3_aa: CASSRAGAEGHGYTF; cdr3_nt: TGTGCCAGCAGCCGAGCCGGGGCCGAAGGTCATGGCTACACCTTC
v_call: TRBV19; j_call: TRBJ1-1; d_call: TRBD1; cdr3_length: 13; clone_size: .; cdr3_aa: CATNRGPGTEAFF; cdr3_nt: TGTGCCACGAACAGGGGGCCGGGCACTGAAGCTTTCTTT
v_call: TRBV25-1; j_call: TRBJ1-6; d_call: TRBD1; cdr3_length: 17; clone_size: .; cdr3_aa: CASSDTDRGSYNSPLHF; cdr3_nt: TGTGCCAGCAGTGATACAGACAGGGGCTCCTATAATTCACCCCTCCACTTT
v_call: TRBV5-4; j_call: TRBJ2-3; d_call: .; cdr3_length: 16; clone_size: .; cdr3_aa: CASSLDLLTVDDTQYF; cdr3_nt: TGTGCCAGCAGCTTGGACCTCCTGACGGTCGACGATACGCAGTATTTT
v_call: TRBV19; j_call: TRBJ1-1; d_call: .; cdr3_length: 14; clone_size: .; cdr3_aa: CASRGLSKSPEAFF; cdr3_nt: TGTGCCAGTAGGGGACTCAGCAAGAGCCCTGAAGCTTTCTTT
v_call: TRBV5-1; j_call: TRBJ1-1; d_call: .; cdr3_length: 14; clone_size: .; cdr3_aa: CASRIGTMNTEAFF; cdr3_nt: TGCGCCAGCAGGATAGGAACTATGAACACTGAAGCTTTCTTT
v_call: TRBV9; j_call: TRBJ2-7; d_call: .; cdr3_length: 13; clone_size: .; cdr3_aa: CASSVGLYYEQYF; cdr3_nt: TGTGCCAGCAGCGTGGGACTTTACTACGAGCAGTACTTC
v_call: TRBV30; j_call: TRBJ1-6; d_call: TRBD1; cdr3_length: 16; clone_size: .; cdr3_aa: CAAHPQGAGKNSPLHF; cdr3_nt: TGTGCCGCCCACCCCCAGGGGGCCGGGAAGAATTCACCCCTCCACTTT
v_call: TRBV2; j_call: TRBJ1-3; d_call: .; cdr3_length: 14; clone_size: .; cdr3_aa: CASTYGLSGNTIYF; cdr3_nt: TGTGCCAGCACATACGGACTCTCTGGAAACACCATATATTTT
v_call: TRBV6-5; j_call: TRBJ1-2; d_call: .; cdr3_length: 14; clone_size: .; cdr3_aa: CASSYGGTDNGYTF; cdr3_nt: TGTGCCAGCAGTTACGGTGGGACTGACAATGGCTACACCTTC
v_call: TRBV28; j_call: TRBJ2-2; d_call: .; cdr3_length: 14; clone_size: .; cdr3_aa: CASRSNGNTGELFF; cdr3_nt: TGTGCCAGCAGATCGAACGGGAACACCGGGGAGCTGTTTTTT
v_call: TRBV19; j_call: TRBJ1-4; d_call: .; cdr3_length: 16; clone_size: .; cdr3_aa: CASSIDQARRPGRLFF; cdr3_nt: TGTGCCAGTAGTATAGATCAGGCCCGACGACCAGGGAGACTGTTTTTT
v_call: TRBV13; j_call: TRBJ2-1; d_call: TRBD2; cdr3_length: 14; clone_size: .; cdr3_aa: CASSSGLANNEQFF; cdr3_nt: TGTGCCAGCAGCTCGGGACTAGCCAACAATGAGCAGTTCTTC
v_call: TRBV7-2; j_call: TRBJ1-5; d_call: TRBD1; cdr3_length: 16; clone_size: once; cdr3_aa: CASSLEGAYSNQPQHF; cdr3_nt: TGTGCCAGCAGCTTAGAGGGGGCTTATAGCAATCAGCCCCAGCATTTT